The source of this T cell receptor (beta chain) is a study of Graves' ophthalmopathy and Graves' hyperthyroidism. Many counts were recorded for this clonotype. What it recognizes is unknown. Amplified material comprised TCR beta CDR3 regions derived from RNA transcripts. RT-PCR was first run with HTBI primers, then multiplex PCR in a second round. MiXCR, applied by TCRdb to the multiplex PCR reads, yields one record per CDR3 protein. Of about 180,000 distinct CDR3 sequences in the sample, about 40% were seen once. Regarding the study as a whole: Using 13 signatures, a model distinguished ophthalmopathy from stable hyperthyroidism, reaching about 89% sensitivity and 65% to 84% specificity.

The germline CDR1 and CDR2 sequences are KGHDR and SFDVKD. The ends were cut back, 6 bases at V and 4 bases at J, with 12 bases in the middle. The CDR3 is 13 residues long. This TCR was recovered from a woman aged 40 to 49 with Graves' ophthalmopathy. Material for sequencing was peripheral blood. The genes are TRBV24-1 and TRBJ2-7; tentatively, D is TRBD1 (5 bases). As DNA, the CDR3 is TGTGCCACCAGTAAAACCGACAGATACGAGCAGTACTTC. Protein: CATSKTDRYEQYF.